Listed below are T cell receptor beta chains from one sample, sequenced in a study of T cell repertoires in cytomegalovirus infection. For these TCRs, the target antigens are not known. TCRdb ran MiXCR on the reads and lists one entry per CDR3 protein. The sample holds 71,000 or so distinct CDR3 sequences, approximately 22% seen once. Sequenced here: CD8+ T cells from cultured PBMCs, sampled from culture after CMV antigen stimulation. Every receptor here comes from a human donor in good health (CMV status not recorded). Some clones in this sample may be carry-over from other donors' samples. CDR3s include the opening cysteine and the closing phenylalanine or tryptophan. Each record gives: J gene, D gene, clone size, V gene, CDR3 DNA, CDR3 protein. The D gene is left open where the match is weak. The listing skips clone size in some rows; elsewhere it reads once, few, many or a size class.

TRBJ2-1 TRBD2 few TRBV12-3/TRBV12-4 TGTGCCAGCAGTTGGGGACTAGCGGGGCTAATTTCCTACAATGAGCAGTTCTTC CASSWGLAGLISYNEQFF
TRBJ2-1 NA NA TRBV6-2/TRBV6-3 TGTGCCAGCAGTCGCCGGGGGAAAGTAAATGAGCAGTTCTTC CASSRRGKVNEQFF
TRBJ1-6 NA few TRBV7-8 TGTGCCAGCAGACCTGAGGAGGGCTGGAGTAATTCACCCCTCCACTTT CASRPEEGWSNSPLHF
TRBJ1-5 NA NA TRBV11-2 TGTGCCAGCACCGAGGGGGGGCGTGGACAGCCCCAGCATTTT CASTEGGRGQPQHF
TRBJ1-2 NA NA TRBV2 TGTGCCAGCATGTCGGGTGCTAACTATGGCTACACCTTC CASMSGANYGYTF
TRBJ2-2 TRBD2 NA TRBV11-1 TGTGCCAGCAGCTCGGGACTAGCGGGGGAGTACACCGGGGAGCTGTTTTTT CASSSGLAGEYTGELFF
TRBJ2-7 TRBD2 NA TRBV6-5 TGTGCCAGCAGTCGGGGGAGCGGGGGCCTCTCCTACGAGCAGTACTTC CASSRGSGGLSYEQYF
TRBJ1-5 TRBD1 NA TRBV6-5 TGTGCCAGCAGTTACCTGGGACAGAGAAACTATCAGCCCCAGCATTTT CASSYLGQRNYQPQHF
TRBJ1-1 NA NA TRBV27 TGTGCCAGCATCCAGGGGACTGAAGCTTTCTTT CASIQGTEAFF
TRBJ2-1 NA NA TRBV27 TGTGCCAGCAGGGGAGGTGCCCGCTACAATGAGCAGTTCTTC CASRGGARYNEQFF
TRBJ1-2 NA NA TRBV7-9 TGTGCCAGCAGCTTAGTGATGGGCGATCGGTTGCGCGGCTACACCTTC CASSLVMGDRLRGYTF
TRBJ1-2 TRBD1 NA TRBV7-8 TGTGCCAGCAGCCTGTACAGGGGGAGAGCTAACTATGGCTACACCTTC CASSLYRGRANYGYTF
TRBJ1-1 TRBD1 few TRBV6-8 TGTGCCAGCAGCCCTATAACAGGGGGTTGGGACACTGAAGCTTTCTTT CASSPITGGWDTEAFF
TRBJ1-2 NA few TRBV7-6 TGTGCCAGCAGCCTCTACGACGACTATGGCTACACCTTC CASSLYDDYGYTF
TRBJ2-1 NA NA TRBV7-2 TGTGCCAGCCATCCTTGGGGGACAAATGAGCAGTTCTTC CASHPWGTNEQFF
TRBJ2-1 TRBD2 NA TRBV27 TGTGCCAGCAGTTTCGTAGCGGGGGGTGCGAATGAGCAGTTCTTC CASSFVAGGANEQFF
TRBJ2-7 NA NA TRBV4-3 TGCGCCAGCAGCCAAGACGCAGGGGATCCCTACGAGCAATACTTC CASSQDAGDPYEQYF
TRBJ2-1 NA NA TRBV12-3/TRBV12-4 TGTGCCAGCAGTTTCGAGGGGCTCAATGAGCAGTTCTTC CASSFEGLNEQFF
TRBJ1-5 NA NA TRBV12-3/TRBV12-4 TGTGCCAGCAGTTTATGGTCAGGTCGTAGGGATCAGCCCCAGCATTTT CASSLWSGRRDQPQHF
TRBJ2-1 TRBD2 NA TRBV12-3/TRBV12-4 TGTGCCAGCAGTTTATCGGGGGGGGAGTACAATGAGCAGTTCTTC CASSLSGGEYNEQFF
TRBJ1-1 NA few TRBV6-1 TGTGCCAGCAAGCGGGAAAAAGAGAACACTGAAGCTTTCTTT CASKREKENTEAFF
TRBJ1-3 TRBD1 NA TRBV7-2 TGTGCCAGCAGCTTTTACAGGGGGACTGGAAACACCATATATTTT CASSFYRGTGNTIYF
TRBJ1-6 TRBD1 NA TRBV7-6 TGTGCCAGCAGCTTAAGACAGGGTGATAATTCACCCCTCCACTTT CASSLRQGDNSPLHF
TRBJ2-1 NA NA TRBV7-9 TGTGCCAGCAGCCCGCGGGACGGGGTTGACAATGAGCAGTTCTTC CASSPRDGVDNEQFF
TRBJ1-1 NA NA TRBV7-9 TGTGCCAGCAGCGGGGAGCGGGGATGGACTGAAGCTTTCTTT CASSGERGWTEAFF